These 23 T cell receptor beta chains originate from one sample sequenced in a study of blood T cell repertoires in COVID-19. The method was immunoSEQ multiplex PCR; TCRdb's version includes in-frame clones alone and lacks a portion of them. Of more than 20,000 clones listed, 85% to 90% were seen once; the top ten hold 15% to 20%. The sequencing input was peripheral blood. Source of these receptors: a man aged 70 or older with acute or convalescent COVID-19.

The chain links TRBV11-1 to TRBJ1-1; D perhaps matches TRBD1 (5 bases). Germline values: CDR1 SGHAT, CDR2 FQDESV (reference sequence). V was trimmed by 1 base and J by 3 bases, leaving 12 bases between them. The CDR3 length is 15 residues. The CDR3 DNA reads TGTGCCAGCAGCTTAGAAGGCAGGGTCTACACTGAAGCTTTCTTT. Its protein product is CASSLEGRVYTEAFF.

V and J are TRBV5-1 and TRBJ2-7; TRBD2 is a possible D gene (6 bases). The CDR3 is 14 amino acids. V was clipped by 1 base and J by 1 base, with 9 bases between them. Germline values: CDR1 SGHRS, CDR2 YFSETQ. CDR3 sequence: CASSLRGKSYEQYF. The CDR3 DNA is TGCGCCAGCAGCTTGCGCGGGAAATCCTACGAGCAGTACTTC.

This rearrangement joins TRBV7-2 to TRBJ2-3; 9 bases are a match to TRBD2. Germline trimming cut 3 bases from V and 4 bases from J; bases unmatched to any gene: 5. This CDR3 contains 15 residues. CDR1 SGHTA and CDR2 FQGNSA come from the germline V gene. The CDR3 reads CASSFIAGVPDTQYF. The CDR3 DNA is TGTGCCAGCAGCTTTATAGCGGGAGTCCCAGATACGCAGTATTTT.

There are a few counts of this clone. The rearrangement uses TRBV14 and TRBJ2-2; no reliable D call. The V end was cut by 4 bases, the J end by 1 base, with 4 bases between. Germline CDR1 SGHDN, CDR2 FVKESK. CDR3 length: 13 residues. CDR3 coding DNA: TGTGCCAGCAGCCTCTTGAACACCGGGGAGCTGTTTTTT. Its protein is CASSLLNTGELFF.

The rearrangement links TRBV11-2 to TRBJ1-1; no definite D call. From germline, CDR1 is SGHAT and CDR2 FQNNGV. The CDR3 sequence is 14 residues long. V lost 0 bases, J lost 0 bases, and 5 bases lay in between. The CDR3 loop reads CASSLDGLNTEAFF. In nucleotides, the CDR3 is TGTGCCAGCAGCTTAGACGGTCTGAACACTGAAGCTTTCTTT.

The genes are TRBV5-8 and TRBJ2-2, with a tentative D call TRBD2 (5 bases). CDR3 length: 17 amino acids. Germline CDR1 is SGHTS and CDR2 is YDEGEE. With 1 base removed from V and 0 bases from J, the gap between germline ends came to 13 bases. In DNA, the CDR3 is TGTGCCAGCAGCTTGTACAGCGGACCGACGAACACCGGGGAGCTGTTTTTT. It is translated as CASSLYSGPTNTGELFF.

This chain joins TRBV7-9 and TRBJ2-2; D not certain. The CDR3 has 16 amino acids. Per the germline V gene, CDR1 is SEHNR and CDR2 is FQNEAQ (reference sequence). Between the trimmed V and J ends, which lost 5 bases and 3 bases, there was a span of 16 bases. Written as DNA, the CDR3 is TGTGCCAGCAGCCCCACGGTGGGCTTGGACACCGGGGAGCTGTTTTTT. The encoded protein is CASSPTVGLDTGELFF.

The chain is built from TRBV15 and TRBJ1-5, with D possibly being TRBD1 (5 bases). This CDR3 spans 14 amino acids. Germline lookup yields CDR1 LNHNV and CDR2 YYDKDF (reference sequence). V was clipped by 4 bases and J by 6 bases, with 13 bases between them. The CDR3 spells CATSIAIGGQPQHF. The CDR3, as DNA: TGTGCCACCAGCATCGCAATCGGGGGTCAGCCCCAGCATTTT.

V is TRBV14 and J is TRBJ1-1, with 7 nucleotides matching TRBD1. Germline trimming cut 5 bases from V and 1 base from J; bases unmatched to any gene: 16. The CDR3 is 18 residues long. CDR1 SGHDN and CDR2 FVKESK come from the germline V gene. CDR3 sequence: CASSSQTGAPASNTEAFF. The CDR3 DNA sequence: TGTGCCAGCAGCAGCCAAACAGGGGCCCCGGCGTCGAACACTGAAGCTTTCTTT.

This clone was recorded a few times. The chain uses TRBV7-2 and TRBJ2-2, with TRBD1 as a possible D gene (6 bases). Germline CDR1 and CDR2: SGHTA and FQGNSA. The CDR3 covers 14 residues. Trimming left V 8 bases short and J 5 bases short, with 15 bases between. The CDR3 DNA sequence: TGTGCCAGCTCCAGGGGATTTAGAACCGGGGAGCTGTTTTTT. The encoded protein is CASSRGFRTGELFF.

The chain is built from TRBV9 and TRBJ1-2; 12 positions agree with TRBD1. This CDR3 has 14 residues. Germline-derived CDR1 and CDR2 are SGDLS and YYNGEE. Trimming at V came to 3 bases and at J to 11 bases, leaving 8 bases not matched to a gene. This chain's CDR3 is CASSGGTGGALYTF. The CDR3 DNA is TGTGCCAGCAGCGGCGGGACAGGGGGCGCCTTATACACCTTC.

This clone came up once. This chain joins TRBV6-6 and TRBJ2-7, with 11 bases identical to TRBD2. The germline V gene encodes CDR1 MNHNY and CDR2 SVGAGI (reference sequence). The ends lost 5 bases at V and 1 base at J; junction bases unmatched: 13. This CDR3 is 18 amino acids long. CDR3 residues: CASSPEYLLAGDSYEQYF. CDR3 sequence (DNA): TGTGCCAGCAGTCCCGAATACTTACTAGCGGGAGATTCCTACGAGCAGTACTTC.

CDR3 DNA sequence: TGTGCCAGCAGCCGGCCCCAGGACAGGGAACCCCACGAGCAGTACTTC. Translating it yields CASSRPQDREPHEQYF. This chain links TRBV4-2 with TRBJ2-7, with TRBD1 matching over 8 bases. V dropped 4 bases and J dropped 5; count of bases not matched to a gene: 13. CDR3 size: 16 residues. Germline V CDR1 and CDR2: LGHNA, YNFKEQ.

V gene TRBV29-1 combines with J gene TRBJ2-5; TRBD2 matches at 11 bases. There are 18 residues in the CDR3. Looked up from germline, CDR1 is SQVTM and CDR2 is ANQGSEA. Losses at the gene ends were 3 bases for V and 2 bases for J; bases not matched to a gene: 14. CDR3 DNA sequence: TGCAGCGTTGAGGGGACAGTCCTGACTAGCGGGACTCAAGAGACCCAGTACTTC. Amino acids: CSVEGTVLTSGTQETQYF.

CDR3 residues: CASSRGQGYADTQYF. The CDR3, as DNA: TGCGCCAGCAGCCGGGGACAGGGGTATGCAGATACGCAGTATTTT. The chain links TRBV4-1 to TRBJ2-3, with TRBD1 identical over 10 bases. Unmatched junction bases numbered 5, after V lost 4 bases and J lost 4 bases. CDR1 MGHRA and CDR2 YSYEKL come from the germline V gene. The CDR3 has 15 amino acids.

The chain links TRBV7-2 to TRBJ1-6; 8 positions match TRBD1. Per the germline V gene, CDR1 is SGHTA and CDR2 is FQGNSA. CDR3 length: 15 residues. V was pared by 3 bases and J by 10 bases, with 8 bases of the junction left unmatched. The chain's CDR3 is CASSFRGLTYSPLHF. In nucleotides, the CDR3 is TGTGCCAGCAGCTTCAGGGGGCTCACCTACTCACCCCTCCACTTT.

As DNA, the CDR3 is TGTGCCAGTAGTATAATTAGCGGGAGCGAGAGCACCGGGGAGCTGTTTTTT. This gives the protein CASSIISGSESTGELFF. This chain connects TRBV19 to TRBJ2-2; 9 positions agree with TRBD2. J lost 4 bases, V lost 2 bases, and 8 bases had no gene match. Germline V lookup: CDR1 LNHDA, CDR2 SQIVND (reference sequence). The CDR3 extends over 17 amino acids. Together with reference TRBV19 and TRBJ2-2, the CDR3 gives the full variable domain: DGGITQSPKYLFRKEGQNVTLSCEQNLNHDAMYWYRQDPGQGLRLIYYSQIVNDFQKGDIAEGYSVSREKKESFPLTVTSAQKNPTAFYLCASSIISGSESTGELFFGEGSRLTVL.

This chain uses TRBV19 with TRBJ1-1, with 9 nucleotides matching TRBD1. The CDR3 covers 17 residues. Trimming removed 3 bases from V and 10 bases from J; junction bases left unmatched: 18. CDR1 and CDR2 (germline): LNHDA, SQIVND (reference sequence). CDR3 sequence (DNA): TGTGCCAGTAGTATCCTGACAGGGGGAGCGGGAGGAAGAGGAGCTTTCTTT. Translating it yields CASSILTGGAGGRGAFF.

The chain couples TRBV7-2 to TRBJ1-1, with TRBD1 identical over 8 bases. The junction had 6 bases not matched to a gene; V was cut back by 5 bases and J by 1 base. This CDR3 has 15 residues. CDR1 and CDR2 from the germline V gene are SGHTA and FQGNSA. The CDR3, as DNA: TGTGCCAGCAGCCCCCAGGGACAGGCGAACACTGAAGCTTTCTTT. This sequence encodes CASSPQGQANTEAFF.

The rearrangement uses TRBV10-3 and TRBJ2-1, with 7 bases lining up with TRBD2. This CDR3 has 15 residues. V lost 5 bases, J lost 6 bases, and 10 bases stayed unmatched. The germline V gene has CDR1 ENHRY and CDR2 SYGVKD. The CDR3 coding sequence is TGTGCCATCAGTCCTATGGCGGGAGTTTTCAATGAGCAGTTCTTC. Protein sequence: CAISPMAGVFNEQFF.

The V and J genes are TRBV27 and TRBJ2-1; D may be TRBD2 (6 bases). V shed 2 bases and J shed 0 bases, with 8 bases lying between them. This CDR3 contains 15 residues. Germline V gene sequence: CDR1 MNHEY, CDR2 SMNVEV (reference sequence). The CDR3 is CASSLGGSSYNEQFF. CDR3 nucleotide sequence: TGTGCCAGCAGTTTAGGGGGGAGCTCCTACAATGAGCAGTTCTTC.

This clone was recorded once. The V and J genes are TRBV5-5 and TRBJ2-1; the match to TRBD2 covers 11 bases. The CDR3 is made up of 16 amino acids. J was trimmed by 5 bases and V by 3 bases; bases with no gene match: 7. Germline V gene lookup returns CDR1 SGHKS and CDR2 YYEKEE (reference sequence). CDR3 in amino acids: CASSSTSGSLDNEQFF. CDR3 in DNA: TGTGCCAGCAGCTCTACTAGCGGGAGCTTGGACAATGAGCAGTTCTTC. The variable domain in full, completed from reference TRBV5-5 and TRBJ2-1, reads DAGVTQSPTHLIKTRGQQVTLRCSPISGHKSVSWYQQVLGQGPQFIFQYYEKEERGRGNFPDRFSARQFPNYSSELNVNALLLGDSALYLCASSSTSGSLDNEQFFGPGTRLTVL.

The V call is TRBV6-4, the J call TRBJ1-2; D might be TRBD1 (6 bases). Trimming pared 2 bases from V and 2 bases from J, leaving 21 bases between. In germline, CDR1 is MRHNA, CDR2 SNTAGT. The CDR3 runs to 18 residues. CDR3 residues: CASSDTAGGPRNNYGYTF. The CDR3 coding sequence is TGTGCCAGCAGTGACACGGCGGGGGGGCCGCGGAACAACTATGGCTACACCTTC.